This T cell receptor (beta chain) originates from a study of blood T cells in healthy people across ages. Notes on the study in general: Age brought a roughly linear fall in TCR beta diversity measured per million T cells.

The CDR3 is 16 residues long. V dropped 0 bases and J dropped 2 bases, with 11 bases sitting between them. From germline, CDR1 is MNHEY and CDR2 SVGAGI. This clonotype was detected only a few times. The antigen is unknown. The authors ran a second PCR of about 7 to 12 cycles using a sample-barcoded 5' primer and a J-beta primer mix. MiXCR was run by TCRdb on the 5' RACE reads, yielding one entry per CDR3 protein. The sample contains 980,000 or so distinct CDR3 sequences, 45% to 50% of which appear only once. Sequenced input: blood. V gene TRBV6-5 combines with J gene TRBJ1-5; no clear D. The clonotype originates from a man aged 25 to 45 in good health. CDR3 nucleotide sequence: TGTGCCAGCAGTTACTCGAGTGATATGGGCAATCAGCCCCAGCATTTT. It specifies CASSYSSDMGNQPQHF.